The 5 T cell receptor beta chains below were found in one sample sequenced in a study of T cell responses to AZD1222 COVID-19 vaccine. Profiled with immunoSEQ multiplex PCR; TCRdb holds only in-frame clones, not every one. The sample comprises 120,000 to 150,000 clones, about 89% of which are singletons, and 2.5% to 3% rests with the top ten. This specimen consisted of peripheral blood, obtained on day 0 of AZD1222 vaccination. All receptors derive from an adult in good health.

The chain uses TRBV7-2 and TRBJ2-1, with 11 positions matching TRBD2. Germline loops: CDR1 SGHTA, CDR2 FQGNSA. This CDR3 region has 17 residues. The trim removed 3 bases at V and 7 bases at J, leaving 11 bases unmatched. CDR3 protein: CASSFTLAGGGPNEQFF. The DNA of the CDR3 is TGTGCCAGCAGCTTTACCTTAGCGGGAGGGGGCCCTAATGAGCAGTTCTTC.

The CDR3 sequence: CASSLVGFSYEQYF. The CDR3 DNA sequence: TGTGCCAGCAGTTTGGTCGGGTTCTCCTACGAGCAGTACTTC. The chain employs TRBV28 and TRBJ2-7; D gene ambiguous. Trimming stripped 3 bases from V and 0 bases from J, with 9 bases between. The CDR3 is 14 residues long. Germline CDR1 is MDHEN and CDR2 is SYDVKM.

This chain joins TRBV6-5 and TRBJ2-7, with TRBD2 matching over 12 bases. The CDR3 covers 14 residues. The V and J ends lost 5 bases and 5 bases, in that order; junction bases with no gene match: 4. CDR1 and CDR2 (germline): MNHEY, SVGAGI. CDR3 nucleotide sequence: TGTGCCAGCAGTCCTAGCGGGAGGGGCAACGAGCAGTACTTC. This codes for CASSPSGRGNEQYF.

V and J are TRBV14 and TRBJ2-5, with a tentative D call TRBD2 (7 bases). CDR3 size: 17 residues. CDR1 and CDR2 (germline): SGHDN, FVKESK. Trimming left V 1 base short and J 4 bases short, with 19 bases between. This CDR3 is CASSQGYPRGGRETQYF. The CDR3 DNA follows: TGTGCCAGCAGCCAAGGCTATCCGAGGGGGGGTCGAGAGACCCAGTACTTC.

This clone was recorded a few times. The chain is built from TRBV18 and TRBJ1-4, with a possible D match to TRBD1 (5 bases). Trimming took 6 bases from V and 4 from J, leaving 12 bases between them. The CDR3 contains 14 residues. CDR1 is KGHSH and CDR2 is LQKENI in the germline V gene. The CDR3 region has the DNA TGTGCCAGCTCTGATACGGGGCGTAATGAAAAACTGTTTTTT. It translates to CASSDTGRNEKLFF.